These 20 T cell receptor beta chains originate from one sample sequenced in a study of T-cell memory formation after mild COVID-19 (dated by TCRdb to the early 2020s). Receptor libraries were prepared by 5' RACE. The reads were generated on an Illumina NovaSeq 6000. TCRdb handled the public reads itself, with Q25 trimming in fastp and clone calling in MiXCR, and kept productive beta chains. Every entry covers one CDR3 protein and lists the most common genes and DNA from its rows. The sample table lists about 13,000 distinct CDR3 sequences, about 17% of them with a count of one. About 59% of the sample lies in the top ten. Input material: PBMCs or a T cell subset sorted from them (not recorded which). These receptor sequences come from a man between 18 and 35 years old who had mild COVID-19 (a few samples of this study predate the infection). The sample titles of this study are shuffled in the database, so cell type and time point are left out; the donor was told from shared clones.

This clonotype has at least ten counts. This rearrangement joins TRBV5-1 to TRBJ1-1, with TRBD1 as a possible D gene (6 bases). The germline V gene has CDR1 SGHRS and CDR2 YFSETQ. The germline V and J ends were trimmed by 3 bases and 2 bases, with 8 bases remaining between them. This CDR3 is 13 amino acids long. CDR3 residues: CASSSDSNTEAFF. The CDR3 DNA follows: TGCGCCAGCAGCTCGGACAGCAACACTGAAGCTTTCTTT.

The chain recombines TRBV6-5 with TRBJ2-5, with D perhaps being TRBD1 or TRBD2 (5 bases each). CDR3 length: 13 amino acids. Looked up from germline, CDR1 is MNHEY and CDR2 is SVGAGI. With 6 bases removed from V and 5 bases from J, the gap between germline ends came to 13 bases. Here the CDR3 DNA reads TGTGCCAGCAGACGGGGCTGGGAGGAGACCCAGTACTTC. Its protein is CASRRGWEETQYF.

This clonotype was recorded a few times. V gene TRBV7-9 combines with J gene TRBJ2-5; tentative D call: TRBD1 (5 bases). V dropped 3 bases and J dropped 5 bases, with 10 bases sitting between them. Germline V gene data show CDR1 as SEHNR and CDR2 as FQNEAQ (reference sequence). The CDR3 loop spans 13 amino acids. The CDR3 spells CASSFPGLETQYF. The CDR3 region has the DNA TGTGCCAGCAGCTTCCCAGGGCTGGAGACCCAGTACTTC.

Ten or more counts support this clonotype. This chain connects TRBV15 to TRBJ2-3; D might be TRBD1 (6 bases). Germline CDR1 and CDR2: LNHNV and YYDKDF (reference sequence). The germline V and J ends were trimmed by 0 bases and 7 bases, with 8 bases remaining between them. The CDR3 is 13 residues long. For the CDR3, the DNA is TGTGCCACCAGCAGAGATAGGGGGAATACGCAGTATTTT. Translated, it gives CATSRDRGNTQYF.

This sequence joins TRBV7-9 and TRBJ2-3, with unresolved D. Germline V gives CDR1 SEHNR, CDR2 FQNEAQ (reference sequence). The CDR3 has 10 residues. Trimming removed 7 bases from V and 11 bases from J, with 10 bases in between. The CDR3, as DNA: TGTGCCAGCACCCACCCGGGGCAGTATTTT. Translated: CASTHPGQYF.

This clonotype has a handful of counts. The chain uses TRBV12-5 and TRBJ1-5; no definite D call. This CDR3 has 15 residues. V was pared by 1 base and J by 2 bases, with 9 bases between. Germline CDR1 is LGHNT and CDR2 is FRNRAP. The chain's CDR3 is CASGLGRGGNQPQHF. As DNA, the CDR3 is TGTGCTAGTGGTTTGGGTCGAGGTGGCAATCAGCCCCAGCATTTT.

This clonotype has only a few counts. V is TRBV12-3 or TRBV12-4 and J is TRBJ1-5; D is unresolved. V gave up 3 bases and J gave up 4 bases, with 10 bases separating them. The CDR3 loop spans 14 amino acids. CDR3 in DNA: TGTGCCAGCAGTTTTAGTCAAACAAATCAGCCCCAGCATTTT. Protein product: CASSFSQTNQPQHF.

This clonotype was seen a handful of times. V usage is TRBV12-5 and J usage is TRBJ2-1; 7 nucleotides line up with TRBD1. The CDR3 has 17 amino acids. The V segment lost 2 bases and the J segment 3 bases; nucleotides outside the gene matches: 10. The germline V gene has CDR1 LGHNT and CDR2 FRNRAP. CDR3 in amino acids: CASGLYYRGQSYNEQFF. The CDR3, as DNA: TGTGCTAGTGGTTTGTATTACAGGGGACAGAGCTACAATGAGCAGTTCTTC. The whole variable domain, filled in from reference TRBV12-5 and TRBJ2-1, reads DARVTQTPRHKVTEMGQEVTMRCQPILGHNTVFWYRQTMMQGLELLAYFRNRAPLDDSGMPKDRFSAEMPDATLATLKIQPSEPRDSAVYFCASGLYYRGQSYNEQFFGPGTRLTVL.

This clonotype showed up many times. In DNA form, the CDR3 reads TGTGCCAGCAGCTTAGACTCTCTCGGGGCCACCATCTACTCCTACGAGCAGTACTTC. This gives the protein CASSLDSLGATIYSYEQYF. This chain links TRBV11-2 with TRBJ2-7; D is possibly TRBD1 or TRBD2 (5 bases each). This CDR3 spans 19 amino acids. CDR1 is SGHAT, CDR2 FQNNGV, per germline. With 0 bases removed from V and 0 bases from J, the gap between germline ends came to 21 bases. Filled out from reference TRBV11-2 and TRBJ2-7, the complete variable domain reads EAGVAQSPRYKIIEKRQSVAFWCNPISGHATLYWYQQILGQGPKLLIQFQNNGVVDDSQLPKDRFSAERLKGVDSTLKIQPAKLEDSAVYLCASSLDSLGATIYSYEQYFGPGTRLTVT.

The sample holds many counts of this clonotype. This chain connects TRBV6-5 to TRBJ2-5, with 16 bases aligning to TRBD2. The length of the CDR3 is 17 residues. Germline V gene lookup returns CDR1 MNHEY and CDR2 SVGAGI. V shed 5 bases, J shed 5 bases, and the junction held 8 bases outside the gene matches. The CDR3 coding sequence is TGTGCCAGCAGTCCCGGGACTAGCGGGGGGGCCCATGAGACCCAGTACTTC. It encodes CASSPGTSGGAHETQYF.

This rearrangement joins TRBV10-3 to TRBJ1-1; 7 nucleotides align to TRBD1. Per the germline V gene, CDR1 is ENHRY and CDR2 is SYGVKD. The ends lost 5 bases at V and 6 bases at J; junction bases unmatched: 9. This CDR3 has 14 amino acids. CDR3 DNA sequence: TGTGCCATCAGTTACGACAGGGCCCCCGCTGAAGCTTTCTTT. Translated: CAISYDRAPAEAFF.

The gene calls are TRBV7-3 and TRBJ2-3; D may be TRBD2 (5 bases). The V gene's germline CDR1 is SGHTA and CDR2 FQGTGA. With 5 bases removed from V and 0 bases from J, the gap between germline ends came to 15 bases. This CDR3 is 16 amino acids long. CDR3 sequence reads: CASSPGITLSTDTQYF. The CDR3 region has the DNA TGTGCCAGCAGCCCGGGGATCACCCTTAGCACAGATACGCAGTATTTT.

In its sample, this clonotype was seen many times. CDR3 amino acids: CASSPPRPLYNEQFF. CDR3 bases: TGTGCCAGCTCACCACCCAGACCACTCTACAATGAGCAGTTCTTC. This chain connects TRBV18 to TRBJ2-1, with D uncertain. The V gene lost 0 bases and the J gene lost 3 bases, with 9 bases spanning the gap. CDR1 is KGHSH, CDR2 LQKENI, per germline. The CDR3 covers 15 residues.

This clonotype has a handful of counts. The chain couples TRBV5-1 to TRBJ1-1; D gene uncertain. V shed 8 bases and J shed 8 bases, with 22 bases lying between them. The CDR3 consists of 14 residues. From germline, CDR1 is SGHRS and CDR2 YFSETQ. CDR3: CASFPPSVLTEAFF. CDR3 in DNA: TGCGCCAGTTTCCCCCCGAGTGTTTTAACCGAAGCTTTCTTT.

The chain uses TRBV3-1 and TRBJ2-1, with TRBD2 matching 14 bases. From germline, CDR1 is LGHDT and CDR2 YNNKEL (reference sequence). This CDR3 is built from 21 residues. The V gene end was trimmed by 4 bases and the J gene end by 0 bases; junction bases not matched to a gene: 14. This CDR3 is CASSLKVPGLAGVISYNEQFF. The DNA for the CDR3 is TGTGCCAGCAGCCTAAAAGTTCCGGGACTAGCGGGGGTCATCTCCTACAATGAGCAGTTCTTC.

V and J are TRBV7-8 and TRBJ2-2; TRBD1 aligns across 11 bases. V gave up 5 bases and J gave up 1 base; unmatched junction bases: 12. Germline V gene data show CDR1 as SGHVS and CDR2 as FQNEAQ. This CDR3 has 19 amino acids. CDR3 in DNA: TGTGCCAGCAGCGCGTATCCGGGACAGGGGGGGGTGAACACCGGGGAGCTGTTTTTT. Amino acid sequence: CASSAYPGQGGVNTGELFF.

This chain uses TRBV15 with TRBJ1-4; maybe TRBD1 (6 bases). Germline V gene lookup returns CDR1 LNHNV and CDR2 YYDKDF (reference sequence). The V end lost 8 bases, the J end lost 8 bases, and 15 bases lay between the germline ends. There are 13 residues in the CDR3. The CDR3 region is CATENGGQEKLFF. DNA of the CDR3: TGTGCCACCGAGAACGGGGGGCAGGAAAAACTGTTTTTT.

This chain connects TRBV6-6 to TRBJ1-3; D unclear. The CDR3 covers 14 residues. Germline CDR1 is MNHNY and CDR2 is SVGAGI (reference sequence). The V and J ends lost 4 bases and 4 bases respectively, with 11 bases between them. The CDR3 sequence is CASSLQLQGNTIYF. CDR3 DNA: TGTGCCAGCAGTTTACAACTACAGGGAAACACCATATATTTT.

The rearrangement uses TRBV7-9 and TRBJ2-3; 7 bases map to TRBD2. V was clipped by 1 base and J by 1 base; unmatched bases: 8. Germline lookup yields CDR1 SEHNR and CDR2 FQNEAQ (reference sequence). This CDR3 region has 17 residues. In nucleotides, the CDR3 is TGTGCCAGCAGCTTAGGGTCAGCGGGGAGTCGCACAGATACGCAGTATTTT. It yields the protein CASSLGSAGSRTDTQYF.

Ten or more counts support this clonotype. The V and J genes are TRBV9 and TRBJ2-1; the D gene is possibly TRBD2 (6 bases). Deletions cut 3 bases from V and 4 bases from J, with 14 bases between. The CDR3 sequence is 15 residues long. Germline CDR1 and CDR2: SGDLS and YYNGEE. CDR3 in DNA: TGTGCCAGCAGCGCCACGGGACTGGTTTACAATGAGCAGTTCTTC. This gives the protein CASSATGLVYNEQFF.